Following are 26 T cell receptor beta chains from one sample sequenced in a study of blood T cells in healthy people across ages. Primed by a sample-barcoded 5' primer and a J-beta primer mix, a second PCR proceeded for 7 to 11 cycles. MiXCR, applied by TCRdb to the 5' RACE reads, yields one record per CDR3 protein. Of 790,000 or so distinct CDR3 sequences listed, 56% are singletons. Material: blood. The receptors shown here come from a man aged 35 to 55 in good health.

The chain links TRBV28 to TRBJ1-5; D is unresolved. Germline V gene lookup returns CDR1 MDHEN and CDR2 SYDVKM. The CDR3 covers 12 residues. V lost 4 bases and J 4 bases, leaving 5 bases between the germline ends. Written as DNA, the CDR3 is TGTGCCAGCAGTTGGATAAATCAGCCCCAGCATTTT. Residues: CASSWINQPQHF.

This clonotype occurred a few times. The chain's CDR3 is CAISDPSGHRTDTQYF. CDR3 sequence (DNA): TGTGCCATCAGTGATCCGAGCGGGCACCGCACAGATACGCAGTATTTT. The chain combines TRBV10-3 with TRBJ2-3, with D maybe TRBD2 (6 bases). Trimming stripped 3 bases from V and 1 base from J, with 14 bases between. The length of the CDR3 is 16 residues. Germline loops: CDR1 ENHRY, CDR2 SYGVKD.

The chain uses TRBV11-2 and TRBJ2-1; D is undetermined. The germline CDR1 and CDR2 sequences are SGHAT and FQNNGV. V dropped 5 bases and J dropped 10 bases, with 9 bases sitting between them. The CDR3 covers 11 residues. CDR3 coding DNA: TGTGCCAGCAGCGTAACCTACGAGCAGTTCTTC. Translation: CASSVTYEQFF.

In its sample, this clonotype was seen a few times. The CDR3 region is CATSRDRLEQFF. The CDR3 DNA reads TGTGCCACCAGCAGAGACCGGCTCGAGCAGTTCTTC. V is TRBV15 and J is TRBJ2-1; D ambiguous. The CDR3 loop spans 12 amino acids. Trimming took off 0 bases at V and 10 bases at J, with 7 bases between the two ends. Germline-derived CDR1 and CDR2 are LNHNV and YYDKDF (reference sequence).

Only a few counts were recorded for this clonotype. The chain uses TRBV12-3 or TRBV12-4 and TRBJ2-7; the D gene is possibly TRBD1 (7 bases). With 5 bases removed from V and 3 bases from J, the gap between germline ends came to 14 bases. The CDR3 loop spans 14 amino acids. CDR3 in amino acids: CASSGRDSDYEQYF. The CDR3 DNA is TGTGCCAGCAGTGGGCGGGACAGTGACTACGAGCAGTACTTC.

Worth noting for this clonotype: An end of the junction differs from the germline gene, which may be a read error. This chain uses TRBV12-3 or TRBV12-4 with TRBJ1-2; tentative D call: TRBD1 (5 bases). The CDR3 totals 14 residues. CDR3 sequence: CASSWDGGFYGFTF. The CDR3 coding sequence is TGTGCCAGCAGCTGGGACGGCGGCTTCTATGGCTTCACCTTC.

The chain employs TRBV20-1 and TRBJ2-1; 7 nucleotides align to TRBD2. CDR3 size: 14 residues. The trim removed 1 base at V and 7 bases at J, leaving 7 bases unmatched. Germline CDR1 DFQATT, CDR2 SNEGSKA (reference sequence). The CDR3 is CSARVRREPNEQFF. CDR3 sequence (DNA): TGCAGTGCTAGAGTCCGGCGGGAGCCTAATGAGCAGTTCTTC.

This clonotype was seen more than once but under ten times. The chain is built from TRBV14 and TRBJ2-1, with TRBD2 identical over 9 bases. The CDR3 totals 17 residues. V was pared by 1 base and J by 5 bases, with 9 bases of the junction left unmatched. Looked up from germline, CDR1 is SGHDN and CDR2 is FVKESK. The CDR3 here is CASSQVLPRLADNEQFF. The CDR3 DNA is TGTGCCAGCAGCCAAGTACTTCCCCGACTAGCGGACAATGAGCAGTTCTTC.

This sequence joins TRBV20-1 and TRBJ2-5; perhaps TRBD1 as D (5 bases). The CDR3 totals 15 residues. Trimming took off 6 bases at V and 3 bases at J, with 20 bases between the two ends. The germline CDR1 and CDR2 sequences are DFQATT and SNEGSKA (reference sequence). This CDR3 is CSASPWGQKEETQYF. In DNA, the CDR3 is TGCAGTGCAAGCCCTTGGGGCCAGAAGGAAGAGACCCAGTACTTC.

The chain couples TRBV18 to TRBJ1-2; no clear D gene. Trimming cost V 0 bases and J 3 bases, with 8 bases left between them. The CDR3 covers 14 residues. Germline values: CDR1 KGHSH, CDR2 LQKENI. CDR3 nucleotide sequence: TGTGCCAGCTCACCACCGGGGAACTACTATGGCTACACCTTC. This sequence encodes CASSPPGNYYGYTF.

The V gene is TRBV7-2, the J gene TRBJ2-5; D may be TRBD2 (6 bases). The V end was cut by 5 bases, the J end by 11 bases, with 24 bases between. The CDR3 extends over 15 amino acids. The germline V gene has CDR1 SGHTA and CDR2 FQGNSA. The CDR3 nucleotides are TGTGCCAGCAGCGCCCCGACTAGTAAACGGAATGAGCAGTACTTC. Translating it yields CASSAPTSKRNEQYF.

This clonotype was picked up a small number of times. The CDR3 sequence is CASSLRAGGFSSYNEQYF. Written as DNA, the CDR3 is TGTGCCAGCAGCTTGCGAGCGGGAGGATTCAGCTCCTACAATGAGCAGTACTTC. This chain connects TRBV11-3 to TRBJ2-1; 9 bases align to TRBD2. TRBJ2-7 matches the DNA end more closely, so the J call is doubtful. This CDR3 region has 18 residues. In germline, CDR1 is SGHNT, CDR2 YENEEA.

The chain employs TRBV29-1 and TRBJ2-1; 10 bases map to TRBD1. V was clipped by 1 base and J by 3 bases; unmatched bases: 3. The CDR3 is 15 amino acids. Germline loops: CDR1 SQVTM, CDR2 ANQGSEA. The CDR3 nucleotides read TGCAGCGTTGAAGGGGGGACAGGGGTCTACAATGAGCAGTTCTTC. It translates to CSVEGGTGVYNEQFF.

This clonotype occurred a few times. The V gene is TRBV10-3, the J gene TRBJ1-5; the D is unclear. The germline V gene has CDR1 ENHRY and CDR2 SYGVKD. There are 12 residues in the CDR3. V was pared by 7 bases and J by 1 base, with 5 bases between. CDR3 sequence reads: CAIKGSNQPQHF. DNA for the CDR3: TGTGCCATCAAGGGAAGCAATCAGCCCCAGCATTTT.

The V call is TRBV7-2, the J call TRBJ1-6, with 8 bases fitting TRBD1. After removal of 5 bases from V and 6 bases from J, the junction contained 3 bases not matched to a gene. Germline V gene sequence: CDR1 SGHTA, CDR2 FQGNSA. The CDR3 has 14 amino acids. As DNA, the CDR3 is TGTGCCAGCAGCACCGGACAGGGTAATTCACCCCTCCACTTT. This codes for CASSTGQGNSPLHF.

The J gene is TRBJ1-5, the V gene TRBV12-3 or TRBV12-4; D perhaps matches TRBD1 (6 bases). Between the trimmed V and J ends, which lost 6 bases and 0 bases, there was a span of 12 bases. The CDR3 is 15 amino acids. The CDR3 reads CASSPNRDSNQPQHF. The CDR3 nucleotides read TGTGCCAGCAGCCCTAACAGGGATAGCAATCAGCCCCAGCATTTT.

J is TRBJ2-5 and V is TRBV9, with unresolved D. Looked up from germline, CDR1 is SGDLS and CDR2 is YYNGEE. The ends were cut back, 0 bases at V and 7 bases at J, with 22 bases in the middle. CDR3 size: 17 residues. The CDR3 nucleotides are TGTGCCAGCAGCGTAGGGATCCCAAGCCCCCGAAGACGGACCCAGTACTTC. Translation gives CASSVGIPSPRRRTQYF.

The chain recombines TRBV5-1 with TRBJ2-6; D not certain. CDR3 length equals 14 residues. V was clipped by 6 bases and J by 0 bases, with 7 bases between them. Germline lookup yields CDR1 SGHRS and CDR2 YFSETQ. CDR3 nucleotides: TGCGCCAGCACAAACATCTCTGGGGCCAACGTCCTGACTTTC. It translates to CASTNISGANVLTF.

This sequence joins TRBV28 and TRBJ2-7; 8 positions agree with TRBD1. CDR3 length: 14 residues. Losses at the gene ends were 8 bases for V and 3 bases for J; bases not matched to a gene: 9. CDR1 and CDR2 (germline): MDHEN, SYDVKM. CDR3 sequence: CASYSPDRVYEQYF. The CDR3, as DNA: TGTGCCAGCTACTCTCCGGACAGGGTCTACGAGCAGTACTTC.

This chain uses TRBV29-1 with TRBJ2-1; 10 bases line up with TRBD1. Trimming took 7 bases from V and 9 from J; bases not matched to a gene: 12. The germline gives CDR1 SQVTM, CDR2 ANQGSEA. The CDR3 is made up of 14 amino acids. Written as DNA, the CDR3 is TGCAGCGCCGGAAGGGACAGGGGAGCGGGTGAGCAGTTCTTC. This encodes CSAGRDRGAGEQFF.

The chain combines TRBV7-9 with TRBJ1-2, with D unresolved. The CDR3 runs to 18 residues. With 2 bases removed from V and 0 bases from J, the gap between germline ends came to 19 bases. Germline V CDR1 and CDR2: SEHNR, FQNEAQ (reference sequence). The DNA for the CDR3 is TGTGCCAGCAGCTTACTCCGGGGTATTGAAGACACTAACTATGGCTACACCTTC. Protein: CASSLLRGIEDTNYGYTF. The full variable domain, completed using reference TRBV7-9 and TRBJ1-2, is DTGVSQNPRHKITKRGQNVTFRCDPISEHNRLYWYRQTLGQGPEFLTYFQNEAQLEKSRLLSDRFSAERPKGSFSTLEIQRTEQGDSAMYLCASSLLRGIEDTNYGYTFGSGTRLTVV.

This clonotype appeared once. CDR3 residues: CASSQDGDYYNNEQFF. CDR3 in DNA: TGTGCCAGCAGCCAAGATGGGGACTACTACAACAATGAGCAGTTCTTC. The rearrangement joins TRBV4-2 to TRBJ2-1; 7 positions match TRBD2. Germline values: CDR1 LGHNA, CDR2 YNFKEQ. The CDR3 totals 16 residues. V shed 0 bases and J 5 bases; nucleotides not matched to a gene: 7.

CDR3 DNA: TGTGCCAGCAGTCAGCAACGGACATACAATGAGCAGTACTTC. It encodes CASSQQRTYNEQYF. The J gene is TRBJ2-5, the V gene TRBV6-6; D is perhaps TRBD1 (5 bases). The CDR3 runs to 14 residues. Germline V gene data show CDR1 as MNHNY and CDR2 as SVGAGI (reference sequence). V gave up 5 bases and J gave up 11 bases, with 21 bases separating them.

The chain recombines TRBV4-2 with TRBJ2-6, with D unclear. This CDR3 spans 16 amino acids. The germline V gene has CDR1 LGHNA and CDR2 YNFKEQ. The V gene lost 4 bases and the J gene lost 2 bases, with 12 bases spanning the gap. The CDR3 here is CASSRSRQTGANVLTF. CDR3 DNA: TGTGCCAGCAGCCGTAGCCGCCAGACTGGGGCCAACGTCCTGACTTTC.

The chain couples TRBV20-1 to TRBJ2-1, with a tentative D call TRBD1 (6 bases). Trimming cost V 7 bases and J 10 bases, with 23 bases left between them. The germline gives CDR1 DFQATT, CDR2 SNEGSKA (reference sequence). This CDR3 contains 14 residues. The CDR3 coding sequence is TGCAGTGTTAACAGGGAAGGATTACAAAGAGAGCAGTTCTTC. This sequence encodes CSVNREGLQREQFF.

The J gene is TRBJ2-7, the V gene TRBV28; 10 positions agree with TRBD1. CDR1 is MDHEN, CDR2 SYDVKM, per germline. CDR3 length: 15 residues. V lost 2 bases and J lost 5; bases outside the gene matches: 6. CDR3 DNA: TGTGCCAGCAGTTTAATCCGGGACAGGGGTCACGAGCAGTACTTC. This translates into CASSLIRDRGHEQYF.